Below, one T cell receptor beta chain is given with its context. The antigen is unknown. This entry is derived from a study of post-analysis software for immune sequencing data. Study overall: Both relapsing-remitting and secondary progressive multiple sclerosis featured among the disease courses, as did progressive-relapsing multiple sclerosis. Study-level findings and limits: Controls showed significantly higher normalized Chao1 diversity than did multiple sclerosis patients. Elevated frequency relative to controls characterized roughly five TRBV segments in patients, TRBV5-6, TRBV5-1 and TRBV20-1 among them. Samples prepared in the same batch strongly co-clustered by F measure.

Trimming stripped 2 bases from V and 0 bases from J, with 18 bases between. CDR3 length: 18 residues. Germline V gives CDR1 SGHTA, CDR2 FQGTGA. cDNA libraries of TCR beta carried unique molecular identifiers. Out of 1 to 10 million T cells, a few hundred thousand cDNA molecules were generated. TCRdb re-called the PCR reads through MiXCR, storing one row per CDR3 protein. This table has about 540,000 distinct CDR3 sequences, roughly 34% appearing once. Source material: blood. The J gene is TRBJ2-3, the V gene TRBV7-3, with D perhaps being TRBD1 or TRBD2 (5 bases each). The TCR sequence derives from a girl aged 2-17 years with multiple sclerosis. In nucleotides, the CDR3 is TGTGCCAGCAGCTTAGGGACCCTACGTCGGGGCAGCACAGATACGCAGTATTTT. Amino acid sequence: CASSLGTLRRGSTDTQYF.